This TCR beta chain was sequenced during a study of blood T cells in healthy people across ages. A second PCR of 7 to 11 cycles used a sample-barcoded 5' primer and a J-beta primer mix. TCRdb re-called the 5' RACE reads through MiXCR, storing one row per CDR3 protein. The sample holds some 1.5 million distinct CDR3 sequences, 40% to 45% seen once. The CDR3 extends over 11 amino acids. Trimming stripped 6 bases from V and 7 bases from J, with 9 bases between. This clonotype came up many times. Its antigen is unidentified. Study results and caveats: Estimates drawn from one million T cells were deemed to understate diversity. Measured against age, TCR beta diversity per million T cells decreased in a roughly linear manner.

Specimen: blood. The clonotype comes from a woman aged 18-29 years in good health. The chain uses TRBV12-3 or TRBV12-4 and TRBJ1-2; no clear D gene. For the CDR3, the DNA is TGTGCCAGCAGCCCTCGGGGTGGCTACACCTTC. This sequence encodes CASSPRGGYTF.